A selection of T cell receptor beta chains follows, all from one sample in a study of cytomegalovirus exposure and HLA in healthy donors. Clones were read by immunoSEQ multiplex PCR, and TCRdb kept only the in-frame ones, dropping some. The sample shows about 150,000 clones, approximately 80% of them seen only once. Sequencing used PBMCs. These receptors all come from a male donor in good health and CMV-seronegative. Both conserved end residues are part of each CDR3. The D gene is left open where the match is weak. Only some rows state a clone size, as once, few, many or a class for expanded clones.

>TRBV18|TRBJ1-2|.|.
TGTGCCAGCTCACCCTACAGGGAAACGAACTATGGCTACACCTTC
CASSPYRETNYGYTF
>TRBV19|TRBJ1-1|.|.
TGTGCCAGTAGTATAGATAGGGGATATCAAGAAGCTTTCTTT
CASSIDRGYQEAFF
>TRBV19|TRBJ1-3|.|.
TGTGCCGACCCCGGGCCTACAGGGACGAAGTTTGGAAACACCATATATTTT
CADPGPTGTKFGNTIYF
>TRBV7-8|TRBJ2-2|TRBD2|.
TGTGCCAGCCTAATACGGTCTAGCGGGAGAAACACCGGGGAGCTGTTTTTT
CASLIRSSGRNTGELFF
>TRBV2|TRBJ1-1|TRBD1|.
TGTGCCAGCAAGCTGGACAGGGGAGACACTGAAGCTTTCTTT
CASKLDRGDTEAFF
>TRBV5-4|TRBJ1-2|TRBD1|once
TGTGCCAGCAGCCCCTACATGGAAACAGGGGAAGACTATGGCTACACCTTC
CASSPYMETGEDYGYTF
>TRBV4-2|TRBJ2-5|.|few
TGTGCCAGCAGCCCTGACATCCAAGAGACCCAGTACTTC
CASSPDIQETQYF
>TRBV7-3|TRBJ2-5|.|once
TGTTCCAGCAGCTTAGGGATTGGGGGCACCTATCAAGAGACCCAGTACTTC
CSSSLGIGGTYQETQYF
>TRBV5-1|TRBJ2-5|TRBD1|few
TGCGCCAGCAGCTTGGCCTCGGACAGGGCAGAGACCCAGTACTTC
CASSLASDRAETQYF
>TRBV4-2|TRBJ1-2|TRBD1|.
TGTGCCAGCAGCCAAGGAGACAGGGGGCCTGGTGACTATGGCTACACCTTC
CASSQGDRGPGDYGYTF
>TRBV6-4|TRBJ2-6|TRBD2|.
TGTGCCAGCAGTGTCGCGGGAGGGGCTGGGGCCAACGTCCTGACTTTC
CASSVAGGAGANVLTF
>TRBV19|TRBJ1-4|TRBD1|.
TGTGCCAGTAGTCCCTGGACAGGGAGAAATGAAGAACTGTTTTTT
CASSPWTGRNEELFF
>TRBV2|TRBJ2-2|.|.
TGTGCCAGCACCTTGGACGGGGGGCGAACCGGGGAGCTGTTTTTT
CASTLDGGRTGELFF
>TRBV6-4|TRBJ2-1|.|once
TGTGCCAGCAGTGCGGGAGAGCCTTTCAATGAGCAGTTCTTC
CASSAGEPFNEQFF
>TRBV2|TRBJ2-2|TRBD1|.
TGTGCCAAGTTACAGGGGGCGGACACCGGGGAGCTGTTTTTT
CAKLQGADTGELFF
>TRBV9|TRBJ2-1|TRBD2|few
TGTGCCAGCAGCGTAGCAGCGGGAGTAAGAGAGGAGCAGTTCTTC
CASSVAAGVREEQFF
>TRBV7-9|TRBJ1-3|.|.
TGTGCCAGCAGCTTAGGGGCTTCGAGCTCTGGAAACACCATATATTTT
CASSLGASSSGNTIYF